These T cell receptor beta chains were read from a single sample in a study of blood T cell repertoires in COVID-19. Clones were sequenced by immunoSEQ multiplex PCR, and TCRdb holds only the in-frame ones, with some missing. The data contain 120,000 or so clones, approximately 85% of them singletons. The sequenced material came from peripheral blood. Every receptor here comes from a human donor in a cohort sampled during active COVID-19. CDR3s include the opening cysteine and the closing phenylalanine or tryptophan. A D gene is named only where the DNA matches it firmly. Not every row has a clone size; where given, it reads once, few, many or a size class.

15 TRBJ2-5 - - TRBV5-5 TGTGCCAGCAGCTTGGTCCAGGGTGGTAGAGAGACCCAGTACTTC CASSLVQGGRETQYF
17 TRBJ1-1 - TRBD1 TRBV5-1 TGCGCCAGCAGCCAACCCTCGGGACAGGGTGTGAACACTGAAGCTTTCTTT CASSQPSGQGVNTEAFF
14 TRBJ2-7 - TRBD1 TRBV6-2/TRBV6-3 TGTGCCAGCAGTCCGGACAGGGGCCTACTGGTGCAGTACTTC CASSPDRGLLVQYF
14 TRBJ2-5 - TRBD2 TRBV29-1 TGCAGCGTTGCTCCTAGCGGATCCCAAGAGACCCAGTACTTC CSVAPSGSQETQYF
14 TRBJ1-5 - - TRBV19 TGTGCCAGTAGTATGTTTGGGGGGTTTCAGCCCCAGCATTTT CASSMFGGFQPQHF
14 TRBJ1-4 - TRBD1 TRBV5-1 TGCGCCAGCAGCGGGGGACAGATAAATGAAAAACTGTTTTTT CASSGGQINEKLFF
14 TRBJ2-3 - - TRBV6-5 TGTGCCAGCAGTTACTCCGAGTCGAGGGATACGCAGTATTTT CASSYSESRDTQYF
19 TRBJ2-3 once TRBD2 TRBV3-1/TRBV3-2 TGTGCCAGCAGCAGAAGCCGGGGACTAGCGGGGGGGAGCACAGATACGCAGTATTTT CASSRSRGLAGGSTDTQYF
16 TRBJ2-3 once - TRBV9 TGTGCCAGCAGCGTAGGCTCTAGCCCTAGCACAGATACGCAGTATTTT CASSVGSSPSTDTQYF
13 TRBJ1-5 - - TRBV27 TGTGCCAGCAGTTTAGGAGGGGACCGGCCCCAGCATTTT CASSLGGDRPQHF
15 TRBJ2-5 - TRBD2 TRBV6-5 TGTGCCAGCAGTTACCTGGGGGGGAGCCAAGAGACCCAGTACTTC CASSYLGGSQETQYF
18 TRBJ2-2 few - TRBV11-2 TGTGCCAGCAGCTCCCCCAAAGGGAGGGGGGATAACACCGGGGAGCTGTTTTTT CASSSPKGRGDNTGELFF
15 TRBJ2-1 - - TRBV18 TGTGCCAGCTCACCAAGGGGGGGCTCCTACAATGAGCAGTTCTTC CASSPRGGSYNEQFF
15 TRBJ1-3 - TRBD1 TRBV18 TGTGCCAGCTCACTGGGGACAGCCTCTGGAAACACCATATATTTT CASSLGTASGNTIYF
16 TRBJ1-2 - TRBD1 TRBV4-3 TGCGCCAGCAGCCAAGATGGTGCGGGACAGGCTTATGGCTACACCTTC CASSQDGAGQAYGYTF
18 TRBJ2-7 - - TRBV5-4 TGTGCCAGCACCCTAACCACGAGGAACCGCGGAGGTTTCTACGAGCAGTACTTC CASTLTTRNRGGFYEQYF
14 TRBJ2-5 - - TRBV3-1/TRBV3-2 TGTGCCAGCAGCCACCCCGGGAACCGGGAGACCCAGTACTTC CASSHPGNRETQYF
16 TRBJ1-1 - - TRBV4-1 TGCGCCAGCAGCCCCCTAGGGGCAGGGAAGAACACTGAAGCTTTCTTT CASSPLGAGKNTEAFF
12 TRBJ2-4 once - TRBV6-1 TGTGCCAGCAGTGAAAAAAGGGGCATTCAGTACTTC CASSEKRGIQYF
13 TRBJ1-5 once TRBD1 TRBV5-5 TGTGCCAGCAGCGTACAGGGGGATCAGCCCCAGCATTTT CASSVQGDQPQHF
14 TRBJ2-1 - - TRBV5-6 TGTGCCAGCAGCTTGACTAGATTTTCAAATGAGCAGTTCTTC CASSLTRFSNEQFF
11 TRBJ1-4 - - TRBV6-5 TGTGCCAGCAGGGACAGTGAAAAACTGTTTTTT CASRDSEKLFF
15 TRBJ2-5 few - TRBV19 TGTGCCAGTAGTGTGGGACACCAAATCGGAGAGACCCAGTACTTC CASSVGHQIGETQYF
17 TRBJ2-5 - - TRBV3-1/TRBV3-2 TGTGCCAGCAGCCAAGATCACTTGGCTAGCCGGTATGAGACCCAGTACTTC CASSQDHLASRYETQYF
14 TRBJ2-1 - - TRBV5-1 TGCGCCAGCAGCTTGAGGGAGGCCTACAATGAGCAGTTCTTC CASSLREAYNEQFF
16 TRBJ2-3 - - TRBV7-2 TGTGCCAGCAGCTTAGCGCTGGCCTCGCGGGCAGATACGCAGTATTTT CASSLALASRADTQYF
14 TRBJ2-3 few TRBD1 TRBV11-3 TGTGCCAGCAGCCGACAGGGCTTGAGGGATACGCAGTATTTT CASSRQGLRDTQYF
14 TRBJ2-1 - - TRBV6-2/TRBV6-3 TGTGCCAGCAGTCTTTGGCGTGGCGGCAATGAGCAGTTCTTC CASSLWRGGNEQFF
16 TRBJ2-3 - TRBD2 TRBV7-2 TGTGCCAGCAGCCAGTGGCGGGGGGGCTTGACAGATACGCAGTATTTT CASSQWRGGLTDTQYF